What follows are 8 T cell receptor beta chains derived from one specimen sequenced in a study of regulatory T cells in long-lasting Graves disease. Libraries of TCR beta came from iRepertoire HTBI primers plus Arm-PCR of CDR3 regions. A single record per CDR3 protein comes from TCRdb applying MiXCR to the multiplex PCR reads. Of around 250,000 distinct CDR3 sequences listed, approximately 20% were seen once; the top ten hold 13% to 15%. Time point here: newly diagnosed GD, antithyroid drugs for less than 3 months. With RNA extracted from PBMCs as input, the TCR library was made. This sample was also put to use in a study of T cells in Graves' hyperthyroidism and ophthalmopathy.

The sample in question was peripheral blood mononuclear cells (PBMCs), obtained at new diagnosis, from a patient treated with antithyroid drugs. All receptors derive from a woman younger than 45 with Graves disease.

This clonotype has a count of ten or more. J is TRBJ2-5 and V is TRBV12-3 or TRBV12-4; D remains unclear. V lost 1 base and J lost 4, with 7 bases in between. The CDR3 has 13 residues. The CDR3 bases are TGTGCCAGCAGTTTAGGCCCGAGAGAGACCCAGTACTTC. It codes for CASSLGPRETQYF.

This clonotype was recorded at least ten times. V gene TRBV11-2 combines with J gene TRBJ2-7; tentatively, D is TRBD2 (6 bases). Trimming removed 5 bases at V and 9 bases at J, with 23 bases between. Germline V CDR1 and CDR2: SGHAT, FQNNGV. The CDR3 covers 15 residues. The CDR3 sequence is CASSPTEGLDVGQYF. The CDR3 nucleotides read TGTGCCAGCAGCCCCACGGAGGGGCTTGACGTCGGGCAGTACTTC.

This clonotype was detected many times. This chain joins TRBV5-1 and TRBJ1-6; TRBD1 matches 8 bases. The CDR3 is made up of 16 amino acids. Trimming removed 0 bases from V and 7 bases from J; junction bases left unmatched: 6. The V gene's germline CDR1 is SGHRS and CDR2 YFSETQ. CDR3 loop: CASSLGQGAGNSPLHF. CDR3 in DNA: TGCGCCAGCAGCTTGGGGCAGGGGGCTGGAAATTCACCCCTCCACTTT.

In this sample, this clonotype turned up many times. This sequence joins TRBV5-1 and TRBJ1-2; a possible D gene is TRBD1 (6 bases). This CDR3 is 12 amino acids long. The V gene lost 4 bases and the J gene lost 7 bases, with 11 bases spanning the gap. Per germline, CDR1 SGHRS and CDR2 YFSETQ. The CDR3 is CASSTDSRGYTF. The CDR3 DNA sequence: TGCGCCAGCAGCACGGACAGTCGTGGCTACACCTTC.

This clonotype was recorded many times. V and J are TRBV20-1 and TRBJ2-3; TRBD2 might be the D (6 bases). The CDR3 loop spans 13 amino acids. The germline CDR1 and CDR2 sequences are DFQATT and SNEGSKA (reference sequence). The V and J ends lost 3 bases and 2 bases respectively, with 9 bases between them. The CDR3 DNA sequence: TGCAGTGCTAGCGGGGGATACACAGATACGCAGTATTTT. This gives the protein CSASGGYTDTQYF.

This clonotype was detected many times. The chain links TRBV19 to TRBJ1-5; D gene uncertain. Trimming removed 11 bases from V and 0 bases from J, with 11 bases in between. The CDR3 has 13 amino acids. The germline CDR1 and CDR2 sequences are LNHDA and SQIVND (reference sequence). The CDR3 bases are TGTGCCGTCGGCGGGAATAGCAATCAGCCCCAGCATTTT. Translated: CAVGGNSNQPQHF.

This clonotype has only a few counts. This chain joins TRBV6-5 and TRBJ1-2, with a weak D call TRBD1 (6 bases). CDR3 length: 13 amino acids. Germline V gene sequence: CDR1 MNHEY, CDR2 SVGAGI. V was cut by 4 bases and J by 8 bases, with 14 bases left in between. The CDR3 DNA reads TGTGCCAGCAGTTCAAACAGGGAGATCGGCTACACCTTC. The encoded protein is CASSSNREIGYTF.

The chain has TRBV7-9 and TRBJ2-3; 7 bases agree with TRBD2. J lost 3 bases, V lost 0 bases, and 9 bases had no gene match. Germline-derived CDR1 and CDR2 are SEHNR and FQNEAQ (reference sequence). The CDR3 has 17 residues. The CDR3 reads CASSLALGSGLTDTQYF. As DNA, the CDR3 is TGTGCCAGCAGCTTAGCGTTGGGTAGCGGGCTTACAGATACGCAGTATTTT.